This T cell receptor beta chain was retrieved from a study of blood T cell repertoires in COVID-19. Overall study context: COVID-19 samples from acute and convalescent phases originated in the United States, Italy and Spain. T cells, B-cell-depleted T cells, or PBMCs supplied cDNA or gDNA.

With 4 bases removed from V and 6 bases from J, the gap between germline ends came to 16 bases. The CDR3 runs 14 residues. Germline values: CDR1 SGHNT, CDR2 YYREEE (reference sequence). How the authors handled the data: How many nucleated cells were present was estimated from reference gene primer amplification. Sequencing used immunoSEQ multiplex PCR; TCRdb keeps in-frame clones, though not all of them. V and J calls and clone size are those listed in that table; D and trimming were worked out from the DNA. The sample gives 30,000 to 40,000 clones, 85% to 95% of which show up once; around 0.9% is in the top ten.

V usage is TRBV5-4 and J usage is TRBJ1-1; TRBD1 might be the D (5 bases). This receptor was taken from a male donor with active COVID-19. The sample consisted of peripheral blood. In nucleotides, the CDR3 is TGTGCCAGCAGCGTACGCAGGGTCAGGTCTGAAGCTTTCTTT. Its translation is CASSVRRVRSEAFF.